The sequence of this T cell receptor beta chain was determined in a study of shared clonotypes between healthy human individuals (dated by TCRdb to between 2020 and 2021). Some background on the complete study: The cohort included a few men and a couple of women between 18 and 49 years of age. For each donor, three plates each were used for CD4 naive and CD4 memory, two plates were used for CD8 naive, and one plate was used for CD8 memory. To estimate repertoire size and how much clonotype sharing occurs between individuals, the study deeply sequenced the blood TCR repertoires of about 5 healthy adults. Different laboratories and diverse techniques were used to prepare libraries and sequence TCR repertoires, to increase sequencing depth and limit assay-specific biases. Between about 0.8 and 8.9 billion PBMCs per donor were obtained by leukapheresis.

The investigation overall reported the following: Higher generation probabilities were observed for clonotypes shared by all four sorted-subset donors than for non-shared clonotypes. Sampling was restricted to blood, and TCR repertoires in tissue are likely to differ from TCR repertoires in blood. Incomplete sequencing was indicated by rarefaction of sorted-subset datasets, despite the large sequencing depth. Based on pairwise subsampling, the degree of clonotype sharing among donors was expected to be affected by sequencing depth. Naive subsets generally had larger estimated clonotype richness than memory subsets. Because the study included a small number of donors, the genetic and exposure-history diversity represented was limited. Sharing across a handful of donors was observed for approximately 5% of naive CD4, 3% to 3.5% of naive CD8, over 2% of memory CD4, and roughly 0.4% of memory CD8 clonotypes.

In the germline V gene (reference sequence), CDR1 corresponds to MNHEY and CDR2 to SMNVEV. The CDR3 sequence holds 17 residues, the cysteine and phenylalanine included. Only the CDR3 portion is preserved as DNA: 51 bases, with reading frame beginning at the first base. V is reduced by 2 bases and J by 5 bases, leaving a spacing of 21 bases between them. Using the deep immunoSEQ assay, multiplex PCR amplified TCR CDR3 regions from genomic DNA. Genomic DNA extracted from each cell subset was distributed evenly over all wells of several immunoSEQ 96-well plates, and each plate served as one replicate. For sorted subsets, around 200 ng genomic DNA, equal to tens of thousands of T cell genomes, was loaded into each replicate PCR. Purified libraries were quantified with a Qubit 3.0 fluorometer, sized on a Bioanalyzer 2100, and re-quantified with the KAPA Library Quantification kit. Each immunoSEQ 96-well plate was sequenced on its own single-read 150-cycle Illumina NextSeq 550 flow cell. Per the original workflow: Because the immunoSEQ output included only junctional sequences and no quality scores, the filtering could not be the same as the filtering used for full-length reads. Sequences were annotated with PyIR, a Python wrapper for IgBLAST v1.9, and V/J genes and CDR3 were assigned using IMGT germline references. Reads were removed for weak V/J assignments (E-value above 1e-6), missing CDR3, stop codons, out-of-frame junctions, or ambiguous translated residues. A V3J clonotype was defined by an identical inferred V gene, J gene, and CDR3 amino acid sequence. To compute the percentage overlap between repertoires, the number of shared unique clonotypes was divided by the size of the smaller repertoire. Repertoire richness was assessed with RTK rarefaction, the Chao1 estimator, and Recon v2.1 estimates of unobserved clonotypes. Generation probabilities for all TCRbeta clonotypes obtained by the gDNA method from a few donors were computed using OLGA. This is the immuneACCESS table as TCRdb keeps it, with only in-frame sequences that have V and J called. A part of the clones is gone; compared with another copy, unresolved V genes explain less than half, and the rest is unexplained. The D gene and trimming were derived from the DNA, and the V and J assignments and clone size from that table. In all, the sample holds about 2.4 million clones, and more than 85% of those were seen once. The top ten hold 0.36% of the sample.

The donors were healthy, HIV-negative adults who had no recently reported acute infections or vaccinations. Every donor was a Caucasian adult residing in Nashville, Tennessee, USA. CD4+ T cells were enriched through magnetic negative selection, after which naive cells were positively selected on CD45RA and the remaining negative fraction served as the memory subset. Blood was collected by leukapheresis, and PBMCs were isolated by Ficoll-Histopaque density gradient centrifugation and then cryopreserved in liquid nitrogen vapor phase. Analytical flow cytometry was used to check the purity and quantity of each magnetically sorted T cell population. Genomic DNA was isolated from every sorted fraction and measured by UV absorbance on a Nanodrop 2000c. On this clone itself: The specificity of this receptor is unknown. No base-level quality is on record; no much larger clone is a single base apart.

This clonotype was sampled from a young man in good health. Some clones in this sample may be carry-over from other donors' samples. Sequences were obtained from naive CD4+ T cells from PBMCs. The cell subset or site tag for this specimen amounts to: CD45RA+ positively selected. The receptor chain draws on TRBV27 and TRBJ2-5; D gene: possibly TRBD2, on 6 matching bases. The DNA sequence is TGTGCCAGCAGTTTAACTAGCTGGGGGGATGTTCGCGAGACCCAGTACTTC. Its translation reads: CASSLTSWGDVRETQYF.